One sample yielded the 2 T cell receptor beta chains listed below, sequenced in a study of blood T cell repertoires in COVID-19. Profiled with immunoSEQ multiplex PCR; TCRdb holds only in-frame clones, not every one. Here the sample spans 30,000 to 40,000 clones, around three quarters being singletons. Sequencing used peripheral blood. These receptors were obtained from an elderly man with active or convalescent COVID-19.

This chain uses TRBV11-2 with TRBJ1-6; the D gene is possibly TRBD1 (6 bases). Per germline, CDR1 SGHAT and CDR2 FQNNGV. This CDR3 is 17 amino acids long. V was cut by 6 bases and J by 1 base, with 16 bases left in between. CDR3 loop: CASSFTSGDSYNSPLHF. DNA for the CDR3: TGTGCCAGCAGTTTTACCTCAGGGGATTCCTATAATTCACCCCTCCACTTT.

The rearrangement uses TRBV19 and TRBJ1-2; 7 bases fit TRBD1. Germline V gives CDR1 LNHDA, CDR2 SQIVND (reference sequence). This CDR3 region has 15 residues. With V trimmed by 8 bases and J by 4 bases, 13 bases remained unmatched. CDR3 sequence (DNA): TGTGCCAGTCGAGCCGTTACAGGGGCCCCCTATGGCTACACCTTC. Translation gives CASRAVTGAPYGYTF.